The 9 T cell receptor beta chains below all came from one sample that was sequenced in a study of blood T cell repertoires in COVID-19. Method: immunoSEQ multiplex PCR; TCRdb's copy keeps in-frame clones and lacks some. In the table there are 250,000 to 300,000 clones, around nine tenths of which are singletons. Sample: peripheral blood. The receptors were sampled from a woman aged 55-69 years with acute or convalescent COVID-19.

Notes on this clone: At the DNA level, this CDR3 is encoded by other sequences in the same sample as well. The V call is TRBV4-2, the J call TRBJ1-5; TRBD1 might be the D (5 bases). There are 15 residues in the CDR3. The V end was cut by 0 bases, the J end by 2 bases, with 8 bases between. Germline assignment: CDR1 LGHNA and CDR2 YNFKEQ. The CDR3 sequence is CASSQERGGNQPQHF. CDR3 coding DNA: TGTGCCAGCAGCCAAGAGCGGGGGGGCAATCAGCCCCAGCATTTT.

This sequence joins TRBV5-1 and TRBJ1-2, with 7 bases aligning to TRBD1. J gave up 6 bases and V 4 bases, and 9 bases lay outside the gene matches. Per germline, CDR1 SGHRS and CDR2 YFSETQ. The CDR3 runs 14 residues. The CDR3, as DNA: TGCGCCAGCAGCCCTCTCGTCAGGGGGAATGGCTACACCTTC. Protein: CASSPLVRGNGYTF.

The chain combines TRBV18 with TRBJ2-7; D gene unclear. V was clipped by 3 bases and J by 2 bases, with 14 bases between them. Germline V gives CDR1 KGHSH, CDR2 LQKENI. CDR3 length equals 15 residues. CDR3 loop: CASSPDSGDPYEQYF. CDR3 DNA: TGTGCCAGCTCACCCGACTCGGGTGACCCCTACGAGCAGTACTTC.

The rearrangement uses TRBV29-1 and TRBJ2-7; tentative D call: TRBD1 (5 bases). V was shortened by 4 bases and J by 5 bases, with 18 bases between the two germline ends. The germline CDR1 and CDR2 sequences are SQVTM and ANQGSEA. This CDR3 has 14 residues. Written as DNA, the CDR3 is TGCAGCGTTGTTTTACCCAGGGCCTTTGACGAGCAGTACTTC. Protein sequence: CSVVLPRAFDEQYF.

This clone was observed a single time. This sequence joins TRBV19 and TRBJ1-1, with D perhaps TRBD1 (6 bases). CDR3 size: 14 residues. Trimming cost V 1 base and J 2 bases, with 8 bases left between them. Germline V gene data show CDR1 as LNHDA and CDR2 as SQIVND (reference sequence). CDR3 bases: TGTGCCAGTAGTATAGGGGGGCGCAACACTGAAGCTTTCTTT. It specifies CASSIGGRNTEAFF.

A single count supports this clone. V usage is TRBV27 and J usage is TRBJ1-2, with D perhaps matching TRBD1 (5 bases). The germline V gene has CDR1 MNHEY and CDR2 SMNVEV (reference sequence). V lost 6 bases and J lost 4, with 24 bases in between. The CDR3 consists of 17 residues. The DNA of the CDR3 is TGTGCCAGCAGAGCCAGGGCCAGGTTATCAATCGGCTATGGCTACACCTTC. Protein product: CASRARARLSIGYGYTF.

The J gene is TRBJ2-3, the V gene TRBV9; D perhaps matches TRBD2 (6 bases). Germline CDR1 is SGDLS and CDR2 is YYNGEE. V lost 2 bases, J lost 1 base, and 11 bases lay in between. There are 15 residues in the CDR3. The CDR3 loop reads CASSVGGIGTDTQYF. The CDR3 DNA reads TGTGCCAGCAGCGTCGGAGGGATAGGCACAGATACGCAGTATTTT.

CDR3 in DNA: TGCGCCAGCAGCTTGGGATTCGGGAAAATAGACGGGGAGCTGTTTTTT. Residues: CASSLGFGKIDGELFF. The rearrangement links TRBV5-1 to TRBJ2-2; possible D gene TRBD2, 5 bases. V dropped 0 bases and J dropped 7 bases, with 16 bases sitting between them. The CDR3 length is 16 residues. The germline V gene has CDR1 SGHRS and CDR2 YFSETQ.

This chain uses TRBV5-1 with TRBJ1-5; D unclear. Trimming cost V 4 bases and J 7 bases, with 15 bases left between them. CDR1 SGHRS and CDR2 YFSETQ come from the germline V gene. The CDR3 length is 14 residues. The CDR3 region has the DNA TGCGCCAGCAGCCTGGACGGCCTGAGGCAGCCCCAGCATTTT. Residues: CASSLDGLRQPQHF.